This T cell receptor beta chain was identified in a study of blood T cell repertoires in COVID-19. Recovered status applied to Cohort 3 donors who had two consecutive negative PCRs. It also applied to those with clearance or with symptom resolution. Profiling relied on immunoSEQ multiplex PCR, and the TCRdb table lists in-frame clones only, not all of them. The profile covers around 190,000 clones, with 81% appearing a single time and about 9% taken by the ten largest. Sequencing was performed on PBMCs or T cells enriched from blood (not recorded which). The sequence was obtained from a man aged 35 to 55 who had recovered from COVID-19.

The CDR3 reads CASSRQGAEGGYTF. CDR3 DNA: TGTGCCAGCAGCAGACAGGGGGCAGAAGGAGGCTACACCTTC. V usage is TRBV6-6 and J usage is TRBJ1-2; 10 bases are shared with TRBD1. With 6 bases clipped from V and 8 bases from J, the junction kept 9 bases outside the gene matches. Germline CDR1 and CDR2: MNHNY and SVGAGI (reference sequence). The CDR3 loop spans 14 amino acids.